The clone carrying this TCR beta chain is a singleton in its sample. This specimen belongs to a study of control samples from healthy donors and cancer patients. Data came from immunoSEQ multiplex PCR; TCRdb stores just in-frame clones and leaves some out. The sample holds roughly 220,000 clones, around 94% seen once. Sequencing was performed on blood. The receptor was isolated from a man aged 45 to 65 in good health.

The DNA of the CDR3 is TGTGCCAGCTCACCTTCGACAGGATCCTACGAGCAGTACTTC. Protein product: CASSPSTGSYEQYF. The chain employs TRBV18 and TRBJ2-7; weak D call: TRBD1 (6 bases). The CDR3 consists of 14 residues. V lost 3 bases and J lost 1, with 10 bases in between. CDR1 and CDR2 (germline): KGHSH, LQKENI.